The rows below give T cell receptor beta chains drawn from one sample of a study of monozygotic twins with cystic fibrosis. Produced via immunoSEQ multiplex PCR; TCRdb's table is partial and in-frame only. This sample has around 30,000 clones; over 80% occur once, and the top ten carry just under 0.9%. Sequenced sample: blood. Receptors were obtained from a girl aged 2 to 9 with cystic fibrosis. The CDR3 runs from the conserved cysteine through the conserved F or W. A D gene is named only where the DNA matches it firmly. The size field is filled for only some rows; it gives once, few, many or a size class.

clone_size | j_call | cdr3_length | d_call | v_call | cdr3_aa | cdr3_nt
. | TRBJ1-1 | 13 | . | TRBV6-5 | CASSYMADTEAFF | TGTGCCAGCAGTTACATGGCCGACACTGAAGCTTTCTTT
. | TRBJ2-7 | 14 | . | TRBV5-6 | CASSPALRRYEQYF | TGTGCCAGCAGCCCAGCACTGCGAAGGTACGAGCAGTACTTC
. | TRBJ1-1 | 14 | . | TRBV4-1 | CASSPTAGNTEAFF | TGCGCCAGCAGCCCTACAGCGGGAAACACTGAAGCTTTCTTT
once | TRBJ2-2 | 14 | . | TRBV7-8 | CASDPGLKVGELFF | TGTGCCAGCGATCCAGGCTTGAAGGTCGGGGAGCTGTTTTTT
. | TRBJ2-1 | 14 | . | TRBV11-2 | CASSLDAGYNEQFF | TGTGCCAGCAGCTTAGATGCGGGTTACAATGAGCAGTTCTTC
. | TRBJ2-2 | 14 | TRBD1 | TRBV2 | CASNQQGAGGELFF | TGTGCCAGCAATCAACAGGGGGCCGGCGGGGAGCTGTTTTTT
. | TRBJ1-4 | 15 | . | TRBV7-9 | CASSLMEGTNEKLFF | TGTGCCAGCAGCCTGATGGAGGGGACTAATGAAAAACTGTTTTTT
. | TRBJ2-5 | 13 | . | TRBV14 | CASSRAPKETQYF | TGTGCCAGCAGCCGCGCGCCGAAAGAGACCCAGTACTTC
. | TRBJ1-2 | 13 | . | TRBV19 | CASSIWSNYGYTF | TGTGCCAGTAGTATCTGGTCTAACTATGGCTACACCTTC
. | TRBJ2-1 | 17 | TRBD2 | TRBV9 | CASAGTSGILGNNEQFF | TGTGCCAGTGCCGGGACTAGCGGGATATTGGGGAACAATGAGCAGTTCTTC
once | TRBJ2-5 | 14 | TRBD1 | TRBV5-1 | CASSLGQGEETQYF | TGCGCCAGCAGCCTGGGACAGGGCGAAGAGACCCAGTACTTC
. | TRBJ2-6 | 15 | . | TRBV6-6 | CASRPTGSGANVLTF | TGTGCCAGCAGGCCCACAGGGTCTGGGGCCAACGTCCTGACTTTC
. | TRBJ2-7 | 15 | . | TRBV7-9 | CASSGRVSPVYEQYF | TGTGCCAGCAGCGGCAGGGTCTCACCGGTCTACGAGCAGTACTTC
. | TRBJ2-2 | 15 | . | TRBV11-2 | CASSPVKGNTGELFF | TGTGCCAGCAGCCCCGTAAAGGGAAACACCGGGGAGCTGTTTTTT
. | TRBJ2-2 | 16 | TRBD2 | TRBV10-3 | CAISENSGTRGGELFF | TGTGCCATCAGTGAAAATAGCGGGACACGAGGAGGGGAGCTGTTTTTT
. | TRBJ2-7 | 14 | TRBD2 | TRBV5-4 | CASSSGLAAYEQYF | TGTGCCAGCAGCTCCGGACTAGCAGCCTACGAGCAGTACTTC
. | TRBJ1-1 | 12 | . | TRBV29-1 | CSADPSNTEAFF | TGCAGCGCCGACCCCTCGAACACTGAAGCTTTCTTT
few | TRBJ1-1 | 12 | . | TRBV30 | CAWRGGTAEAFF | TGTGCCTGGAGGGGGGGAACAGCTGAAGCTTTCTTT